This TCR beta chain was identified during a study of cytomegalovirus exposure and HLA in healthy donors. Study results and caveats: Available immune exposure information covered CMV serostatus only. TCR beta sequences reportedly predicted most subjects' HLA-A and HLA-B alleles accurately. In an earlier analysis, in some 540 donors, most V segments appeared productive either ~90% or ~30% of the time.

In regard to this clone: Antigen specificity is unknown.

Per germline, CDR1 KGHSH and CDR2 LQKENI. V gave up 0 bases and J gave up 0 bases, with 11 bases separating them. The CDR3 loop spans 16 amino acids. A multiplex PCR was run with 60 Vbeta primers and 13 Jbeta primers. In the original analysis: Among the unique TCR beta chains that a later analysis counted, roughly 80 million in all, some 10 million were shared. Generated by immunoSEQ multiplex PCR, the TCRdb table keeps only in-frame clones and is missing some. D and trimming come from the DNA, and the V and J calls and clone size come from that table. The sample lists 75,000 to 80,000 clones, 78% occurring once.

Sequenced: PBMCs. V and J are TRBV18 and TRBJ1-1; maybe TRBD1 (5 bases). The clonotype comes from a woman between 35 and 50 years old in good health and CMV-seropositive. In nucleotides, the CDR3 is TGTGCCAGCTCACCACCGGAGGGACCCATGAACACTGAAGCTTTCTTT. Residues: CASSPPEGPMNTEAFF.